This T cell receptor (beta chain) was captured by sequencing in a study of cytomegalovirus exposure and HLA in healthy donors. Note on this clone: What it binds is not known.

PCR amplification relied on 60 Vbeta primers (plus 13 Jbeta primers). Assay: immunoSEQ multiplex PCR; the TCRdb copy retains only in-frame clones and omits some. The sample carries around 150,000 clones, 60% to 80% recorded once. Study observations and caveats: Segments of the TCR beta V type were, in most cases, productive about 87% or about 30% of the time in an earlier analysis.

This clonotype originated in a woman aged 45 to 65 in good health and CMV-seropositive. The sample taken for sequencing was PBMCs.

CDR3 bases: TGTGCCAGCAGTTTGGGGGGGAGCTCCTATAATTCACCCCTCCACTTT. It translates to CASSLGGSSYNSPLHF. The genes are TRBV28 and TRBJ1-6; possible D gene TRBD1, 5 bases. This CDR3 comprises 16 residues. Trimming cost V 3 bases and J 0 bases, with 9 bases left between them. The germline gives CDR1 MDHEN, CDR2 SYDVKM.